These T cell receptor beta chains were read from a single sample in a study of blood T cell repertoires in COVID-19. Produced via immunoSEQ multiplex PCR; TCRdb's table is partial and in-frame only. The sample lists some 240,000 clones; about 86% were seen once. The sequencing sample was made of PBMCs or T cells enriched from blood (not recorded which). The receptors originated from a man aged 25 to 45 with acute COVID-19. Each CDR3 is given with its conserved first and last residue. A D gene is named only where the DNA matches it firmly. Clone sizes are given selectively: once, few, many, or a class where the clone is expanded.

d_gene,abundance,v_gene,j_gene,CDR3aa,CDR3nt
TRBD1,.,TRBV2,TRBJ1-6,CASSEGQGRESPLHF,TGTGCCAGCAGCGAAGGACAGGGAAGGGAATCACCCCTCCACTTT
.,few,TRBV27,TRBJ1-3,CASSLEGVAGNTIYF,TGTGCCAGCAGTTTGGAAGGGGTAGCTGGAAACACCATATATTTT
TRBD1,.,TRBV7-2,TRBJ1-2,CASSVSQGWYGGYTF,TGTGCCAGCAGCGTTTCACAGGGGTGGTATGGTGGCTACACCTTC
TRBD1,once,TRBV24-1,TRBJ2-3,CATSWGQGTDTQYF,TGTGCCACCAGTTGGGGACAGGGCACAGATACGCAGTATTTT
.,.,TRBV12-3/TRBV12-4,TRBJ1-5,CATRQGGNQPQHF,TGTGCCACCCGTCAGGGTGGCAATCAGCCCCAGCATTTT
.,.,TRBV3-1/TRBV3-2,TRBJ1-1,CASSQVNSGRVGSAFF,TGTGCCAGCAGCCAAGTTAACAGCGGACGTGTTGGGTCTGCTTTCTTT
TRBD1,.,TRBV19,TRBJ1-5,CASSYIQGATGQPQHF,TGTGCCAGTAGTTATATACAGGGGGCTACGGGCCAGCCCCAGCATTTT
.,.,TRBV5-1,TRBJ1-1,CASSLANSNTEAFF,TGCGCCAGCAGCTTGGCCAACTCAAACACTGAAGCTTTCTTT
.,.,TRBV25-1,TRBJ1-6,CASSAPGHRGDSPLHF,TGTGCCAGCAGTGCCCCGGGACATCGAGGGGATTCACCCCTCCACTTT
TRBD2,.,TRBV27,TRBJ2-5,CASSRRTSGRAGETQYF,TGTGCCAGCAGTCGGCGGACTAGCGGGAGGGCCGGGGAGACCCAGTACTTC
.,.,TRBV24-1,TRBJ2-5,CATSEGGAGSLGETQYF,TGTGCCACCAGTGAAGGAGGGGCAGGGTCATTGGGGGAGACCCAGTACTTC
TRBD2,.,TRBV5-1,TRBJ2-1,CASSLGLVNEQFF,TGCGCCAGCAGCTTAGGACTAGTCAATGAGCAGTTCTTC
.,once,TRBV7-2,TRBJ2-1,CASSLVSHRGTYNEQFF,TGTGCCAGCAGCTTAGTCTCCCACAGAGGGACCTACAATGAGCAGTTCTTC
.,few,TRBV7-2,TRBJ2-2,CASSLVGGPGELFF,TGTGCCAGCAGCTTAGTTGGGGGCCCCGGGGAGCTGTTTTTT
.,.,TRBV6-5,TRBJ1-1,CASRFQEAGNTEAFF,TGTGCCAGCCGATTCCAGGAGGCGGGGAACACTGAAGCTTTCTTT
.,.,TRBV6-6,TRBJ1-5,CASSPLNQPQHF,TGTGCCAGCAGCCCTCTCAATCAGCCCCAGCATTTT
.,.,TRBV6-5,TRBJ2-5,CASSLDSLQETQYF,TGTGCCAGCAGCCTTGACTCATTACAAGAGACCCAGTACTTC
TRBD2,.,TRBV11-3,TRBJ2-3,CASSLVPLAGKDTQYF,TGTGCCAGCAGCTTAGTCCCACTAGCGGGAAAGGATACGCAGTATTTT
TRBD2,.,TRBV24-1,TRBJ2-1,CATSDFPGGLNEQFF,TGTGCCACCAGTGATTTTCCGGGAGGGTTAAATGAGCAGTTCTTC
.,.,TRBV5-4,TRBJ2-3,CASSLAPFGGAGADTQYF,TGTGCCAGCAGCTTGGCTCCCTTTGGGGGGGCTGGCGCAGATACGCAGTATTTT
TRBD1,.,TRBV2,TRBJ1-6,CASSAGGSSYNSPLHF,TGTGCCAGCAGTGCAGGGGGTAGCTCCTATAATTCACCCCTCCACTTT
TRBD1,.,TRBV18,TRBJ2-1,CASSPDRQHNEQFF,TGTGCCAGCTCACCGGACAGGCAACACAATGAGCAGTTCTTC
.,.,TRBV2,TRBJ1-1,CASTYRATEAFF,TGTGCCAGCACGTACAGGGCCACTGAAGCTTTCTTT
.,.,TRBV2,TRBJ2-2,CASLVSGNTGELFF,TGTGCCAGCTTGGTTAGCGGAAACACCGGGGAGCTGTTTTTT
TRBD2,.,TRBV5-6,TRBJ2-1,CASSLAGSGAVNEQFF,TGTGCCAGCAGCTTGGCCGGTAGCGGGGCGGTCAATGAGCAGTTCTTC
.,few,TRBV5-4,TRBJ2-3,CASSPNTGWGTQYF,TGTGCCAGCAGCCCCAACACGGGGTGGGGTACGCAGTATTTT
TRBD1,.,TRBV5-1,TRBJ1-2,CASSLGTGPSYGYTF,TGCGCCAGCAGCTTGGGGACAGGGCCAAGCTATGGCTACACCTTC
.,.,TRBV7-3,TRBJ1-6,CASSLTGADSPLHF,TGTGCCAGCAGCTTAACTGGGGCCGATTCACCCCTCCACTTT
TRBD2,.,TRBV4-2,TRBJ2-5,CASSQATSGEETQYF,TGTGCCAGCAGCCAAGCCACTAGCGGGGAGGAGACCCAGTACTTC
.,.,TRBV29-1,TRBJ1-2,CSVQGGYGYTF,TGCAGCGTCCAGGGTGGGTATGGCTACACCTTC
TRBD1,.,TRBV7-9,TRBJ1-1,CASSFTGGGPVAEAFF,TGTGCCAGCAGCTTCACAGGGGGCGGACCTGTTGCTGAAGCTTTCTTT
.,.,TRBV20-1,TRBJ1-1,CSAPAGFEAFF,TGCAGTGCTCCCGCGGGTTTCGAAGCTTTCTTT
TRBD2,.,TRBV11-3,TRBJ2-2,CASSLGGLAGITGELFF,TGTGCCAGCAGCTTAGGTGGACTAGCGGGTATAACCGGGGAGCTGTTTTTT
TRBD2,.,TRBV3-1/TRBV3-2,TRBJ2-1,CASSQARAGGYNEQFF,TGTGCCAGCAGCCAAGCCCGAGCGGGAGGCTACAATGAGCAGTTCTTC
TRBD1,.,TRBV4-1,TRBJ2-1,CASSQAPGQTYNEQFF,TGCGCCAGCAGCCAGGCCCCGGGACAGACTTACAATGAGCAGTTCTTC
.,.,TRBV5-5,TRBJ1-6,CASSLTDWSGDSPLHF,TGTGCCAGCAGCTTGACGGATTGGAGCGGGGATTCACCCCTCCACTTT
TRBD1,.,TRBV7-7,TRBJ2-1,CASSLGTGNYNEQFF,TGTGCTAGCAGCCTCGGGACAGGGAACTACAATGAGCAGTTCTTC
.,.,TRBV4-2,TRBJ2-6,CASSQRSGVTGAGANVLTF,TGTGCCAGCAGCCAAAGGAGCGGGGTGACAGGGGCTGGGGCCAACGTCCTGACTTTC
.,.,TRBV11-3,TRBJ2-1,CASSLAGTNEQFF,TGTGCCAGCAGCTTGGCAGGGACTAATGAGCAGTTCTTC
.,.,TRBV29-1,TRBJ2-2,CSVVVGGTGELFF,TGCAGCGTTGTAGTGGGGGGAACCGGGGAGCTGTTTTTT
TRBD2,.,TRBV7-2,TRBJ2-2,CASSATGEGIIGELFF,TGTGCCAGCAGCGCAACGGGGGAGGGCATCATCGGGGAGCTGTTTTTT
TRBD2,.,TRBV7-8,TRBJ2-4,CASSLVTGLAGGSGKNIQYF,TGTGCCAGCAGCTTAGTAACGGGACTAGCGGGAGGTTCGGGCAAAAACATTCAGTACTTC
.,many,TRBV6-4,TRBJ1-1,CASSDSFSGLNTEAFF,TGTGCCAGCAGTGACTCTTTTTCGGGTTTGAACACTGAAGCTTTCTTT
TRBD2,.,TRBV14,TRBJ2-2,CASSHTRRSSGGATQTGELFF,TGTGCCAGCAGCCACACCAGGAGGTCCAGCGGGGGGGCGACACAAACCGGGGAGCTGTTTTTT
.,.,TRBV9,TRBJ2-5,CASSLQGGRETQYF,TGTGCCAGCAGCCTCCAGGGGGGCCGTGAGACCCAGTACTTC
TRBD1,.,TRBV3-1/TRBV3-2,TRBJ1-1,CASSQDRGQLNTEAFF,TGTGCCAGCAGCCAAGATCGGGGACAGTTGAACACTGAAGCTTTCTTT
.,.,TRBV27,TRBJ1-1,CASRRKWDSLNTEAFF,TGTGCCAGCAGGCGAAAATGGGACTCCTTGAACACTGAAGCTTTCTTT
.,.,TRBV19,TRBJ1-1,CASRTAGVMNTEAFF,TGTGCCAGTAGGACCGCGGGAGTGATGAACACTGAAGCTTTCTTT
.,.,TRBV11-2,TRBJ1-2,CASSLVGIDGYTF,TGTGCCAGCAGCTTAGTCGGGATTGACGGCTACACCTTC
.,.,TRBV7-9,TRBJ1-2,CASSRSGYGYTF,TGTGCCAGCAGCCGATCAGGGTACGGCTACACCTTC
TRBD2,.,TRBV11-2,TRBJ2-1,CASSLSYGGGKQFF,TGTGCCAGCAGCTTATCGTATGGCGGGGGAAAGCAGTTCTTC
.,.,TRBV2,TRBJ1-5,CASSGGTSNQPQHF,TGTGCCAGCAGTGGTGGGACATCTAATCAGCCCCAGCATTTT
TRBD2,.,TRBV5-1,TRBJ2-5,CASSLAQTAGGQETQYF,TGCGCCAGCAGCCTCGCCCAAACAGCGGGGGGCCAAGAGACCCAGTACTTC